This T cell receptor (beta chain) is from a study of shared clonotypes between healthy human individuals. About the study: Each donor had three CD4 naive, three CD4 memory, two CD8 naive and one CD8 memory plate. Study outcomes and limitations: A reduction in generation probabilities was seen for non-shared clonotypes relative to those shared by all four donors.

Clones were sequenced by immunoSEQ multiplex PCR, and TCRdb holds only the in-frame ones, with some missing. This repertoire shows roughly 2,500,000 clones, 80% to 95% found once; its top ten account for around 0.37%. Regarding this clone: What it recognizes is unknown.

The CDR3 covers 16 residues. In germline, CDR1 is SGHTA, CDR2 FQGNSA. Trimming took 5 bases from V and 0 from J, leaving 14 bases between them. The healthy adult donors were HIV-negative and reported no recent acute infections or vaccinations. The source is a man aged 18 to 29 in good health. Some clones in this sample may be carry-over from other donors' samples. This chain links TRBV7-2 with TRBJ2-1; possible D gene TRBD2, 5 bases. The sequenced material came from naive CD4+ T cells from PBMCs. The sample's subset: CD45RA+ positively selected. The CDR3 nucleotides are TGTGCCAGCAGCCAAACCGACTACAGCTCCTACAATGAGCAGTTCTTC. Encoded protein: CASSQTDYSSYNEQFF.